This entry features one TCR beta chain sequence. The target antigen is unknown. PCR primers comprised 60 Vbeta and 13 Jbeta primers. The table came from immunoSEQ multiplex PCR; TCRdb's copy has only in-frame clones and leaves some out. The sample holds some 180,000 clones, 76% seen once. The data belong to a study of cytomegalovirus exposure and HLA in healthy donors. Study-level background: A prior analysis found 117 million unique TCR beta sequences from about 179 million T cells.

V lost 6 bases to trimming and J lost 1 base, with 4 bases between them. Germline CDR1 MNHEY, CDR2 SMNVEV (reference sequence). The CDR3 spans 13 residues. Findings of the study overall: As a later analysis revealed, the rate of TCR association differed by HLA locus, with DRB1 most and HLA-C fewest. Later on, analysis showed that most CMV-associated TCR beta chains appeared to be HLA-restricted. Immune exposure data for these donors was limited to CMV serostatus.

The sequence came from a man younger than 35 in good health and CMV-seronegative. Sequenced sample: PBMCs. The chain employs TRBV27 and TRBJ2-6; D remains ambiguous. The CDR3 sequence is CASRASGANVLTF. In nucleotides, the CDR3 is TGTGCCAGCAGGGCTTCTGGGGCCAACGTCCTGACTTTC.